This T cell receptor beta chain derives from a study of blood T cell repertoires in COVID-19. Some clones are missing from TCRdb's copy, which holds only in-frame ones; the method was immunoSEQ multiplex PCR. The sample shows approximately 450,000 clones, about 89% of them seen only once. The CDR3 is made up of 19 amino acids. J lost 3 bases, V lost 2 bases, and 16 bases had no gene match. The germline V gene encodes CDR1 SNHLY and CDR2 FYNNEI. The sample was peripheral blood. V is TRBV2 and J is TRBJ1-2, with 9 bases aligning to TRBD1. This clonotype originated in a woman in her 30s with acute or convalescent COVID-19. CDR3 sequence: CASSEKVRYRGRPDYGYTF. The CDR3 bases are TGTGCCAGCAGTGAAAAGGTTAGGTACAGGGGGCGCCCCGACTATGGCTACACCTTC.